Sequencing of this TCR beta chain was carried out in a study of shared clonotypes between healthy human individuals. Comment on this clone: Its antigen is unidentified. Other DNA sequences from this sample encode an identical CDR3 as well.

Regarding the study as a whole: Memory subsets generally showed lower estimated richness than naive subsets. Rarefaction demonstrated incomplete sorted-subset sequencing despite large depth.

Using immunoSEQ multiplex PCR, the repertoire was profiled, and TCRdb retains in-frame clones only, with some absent. The table records some 2.3 million clones, over 85% of them present only once. CD4+ cells yielded CD45RA+ naive and CD45RA-negative memory subsets. The germline V gene has CDR1 SGHTA and CDR2 FQGNSA. V lost 4 bases, J lost 9 bases, and 5 bases stayed unmatched. This CDR3 comprises 13 residues. Sequenced material: naive CD4+ T cells from PBMCs. The subset: CD45RA+ positively selected. This chain connects TRBV7-2 to TRBJ2-1; 8 nucleotides match TRBD1. The source of this sequence is a man younger than 35 in good health. Some clones in this sample may be carry-over from other donors' samples. CDR3 bases: TGTGCCAGCAGCTCCGACAGGGGCGGTGAGCAGTTCTTC. This sequence encodes CASSSDRGGEQFF.